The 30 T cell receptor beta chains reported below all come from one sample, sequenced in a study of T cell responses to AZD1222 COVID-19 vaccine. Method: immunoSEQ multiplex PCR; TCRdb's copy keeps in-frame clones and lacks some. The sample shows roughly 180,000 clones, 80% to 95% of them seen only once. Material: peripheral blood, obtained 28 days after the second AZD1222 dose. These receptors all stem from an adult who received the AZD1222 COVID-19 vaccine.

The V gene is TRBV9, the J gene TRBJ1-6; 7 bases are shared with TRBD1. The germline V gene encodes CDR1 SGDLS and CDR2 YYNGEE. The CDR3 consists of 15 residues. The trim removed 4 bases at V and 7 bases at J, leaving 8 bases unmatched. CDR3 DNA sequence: TGTGCCAGCAGCCAGGGGGTCGTATGGAATTCACCCCTCCACTTT. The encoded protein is CASSQGVVWNSPLHF.

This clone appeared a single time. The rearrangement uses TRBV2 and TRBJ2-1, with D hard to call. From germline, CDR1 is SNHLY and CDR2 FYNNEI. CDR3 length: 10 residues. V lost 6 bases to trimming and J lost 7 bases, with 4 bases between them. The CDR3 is CASRSNEQFF. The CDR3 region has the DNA TGTGCCAGCAGAAGTAATGAGCAGTTCTTC.

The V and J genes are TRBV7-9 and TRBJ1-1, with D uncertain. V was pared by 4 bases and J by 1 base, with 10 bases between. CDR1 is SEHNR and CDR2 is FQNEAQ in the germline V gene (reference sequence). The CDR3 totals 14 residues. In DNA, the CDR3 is TGTGCCAGCAGCTCGGGAGTTCCGAACACTGAAGCTTTCTTT. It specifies CASSSGVPNTEAFF.

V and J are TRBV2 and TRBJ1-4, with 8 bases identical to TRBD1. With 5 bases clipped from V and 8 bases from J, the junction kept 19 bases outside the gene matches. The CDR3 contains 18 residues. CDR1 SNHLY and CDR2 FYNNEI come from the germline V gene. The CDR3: CASSPHWFGTGGGEKLFF. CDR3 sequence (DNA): TGTGCCAGCAGTCCCCACTGGTTTGGAACAGGGGGTGGCGAAAAACTGTTTTTT. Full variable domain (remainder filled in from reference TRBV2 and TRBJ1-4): EPEVTQTPSHQVTQMGQEVILRCVPISNHLYFYWYRQILGQKVEFLVSFYNNEISEKSEIFDDQFSVERPDGSNFTLKIRSTKLEDSAMYFCASSPHWFGTGGGEKLFFGSGTQLSVL.

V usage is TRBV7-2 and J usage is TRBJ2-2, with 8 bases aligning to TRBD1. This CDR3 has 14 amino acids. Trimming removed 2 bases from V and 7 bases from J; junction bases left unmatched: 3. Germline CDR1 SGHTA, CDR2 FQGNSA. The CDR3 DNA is TGTGCCAGCAGCTTAACAGGGGGTGTCGGGGAGCTGTTTTTT. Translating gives CASSLTGGVGELFF.

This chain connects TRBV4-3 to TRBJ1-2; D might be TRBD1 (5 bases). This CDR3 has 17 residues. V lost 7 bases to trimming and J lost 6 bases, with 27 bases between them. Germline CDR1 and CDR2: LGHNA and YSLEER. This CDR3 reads CASNLFWEGRGPNGYTF. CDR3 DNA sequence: TGCGCCAGCAACCTATTCTGGGAGGGGCGCGGGCCAAATGGCTACACCTTC.

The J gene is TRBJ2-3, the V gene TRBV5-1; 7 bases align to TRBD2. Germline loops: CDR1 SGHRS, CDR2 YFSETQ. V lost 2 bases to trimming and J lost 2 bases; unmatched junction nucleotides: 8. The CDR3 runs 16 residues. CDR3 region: CASSFLSGPSTDTQYF. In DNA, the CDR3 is TGCGCCAGCAGCTTCCTTAGCGGGCCGTCCACAGATACGCAGTATTTT.

The CDR3 region is CASSLTDVNTEAFF. In DNA form, the CDR3 reads TGTGCCAGCAGCTTGACAGACGTGAACACTGAAGCTTTCTTT. The rearrangement links TRBV5-5 to TRBJ1-1; no clear D gene. The germline V gene has CDR1 SGHKS and CDR2 YYEKEE (reference sequence). There are 14 residues in the CDR3. V lost 1 base, J lost 0 bases, and 7 bases lay in between.

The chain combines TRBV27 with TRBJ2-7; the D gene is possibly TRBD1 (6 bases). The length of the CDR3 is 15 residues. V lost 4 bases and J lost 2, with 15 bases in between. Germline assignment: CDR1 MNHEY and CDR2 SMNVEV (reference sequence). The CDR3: CASSYYRADPYEQYF. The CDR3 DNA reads TGTGCCAGCAGTTATTACAGGGCGGACCCCTACGAGCAGTACTTC.

For the CDR3, the DNA is TGTGCCAGCAGTGAAGCCGGTCTAAACACTGAAGCTTTCTTT. It yields the protein CASSEAGLNTEAFF. The chain has TRBV6-1 and TRBJ1-1; no reliable D call. The germline CDR1 and CDR2 sequences are MNHNS and SASEGT. The germline V and J ends were trimmed by 0 bases and 2 bases, with 7 bases remaining between them. There are 14 residues in the CDR3.

Here the CDR3 DNA reads TGTGCCAGCAGTAACCACAGGGGTCGGTTACCCCTCCACTTT. This translates into CASSNHRGRLPLHF. The rearrangement links TRBV2 to TRBJ1-6; 7 positions match TRBD1. The trim removed 5 bases at V and 12 bases at J, leaving 10 bases unmatched. Germline CDR1 SNHLY, CDR2 FYNNEI. The CDR3 consists of 14 residues. The full variable domain, rest sourced from reference TRBV2 and TRBJ1-6, is EPEVTQTPSHQVTQMGQEVILRCVPISNHLYFYWYRQILGQKVEFLVSFYNNEISEKSEIFDDQFSVERPDGSNFTLKIRSTKLEDSAMYFCASSNHRGRLPLHFGNGTRLTVT.

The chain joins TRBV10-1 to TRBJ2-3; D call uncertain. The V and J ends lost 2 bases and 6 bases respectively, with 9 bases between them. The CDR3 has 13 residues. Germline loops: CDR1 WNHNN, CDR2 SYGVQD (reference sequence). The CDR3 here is CASSEPPTDTQYF. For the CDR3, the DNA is TGCGCCAGCAGTGAGCCTCCAACGGATACGCAGTATTTT.

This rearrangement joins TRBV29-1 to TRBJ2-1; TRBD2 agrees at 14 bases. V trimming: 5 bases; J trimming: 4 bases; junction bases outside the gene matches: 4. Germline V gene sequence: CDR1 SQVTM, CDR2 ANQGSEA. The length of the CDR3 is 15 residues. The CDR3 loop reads CSVKGLAGAYNEQFF. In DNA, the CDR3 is TGCAGCGTTAAGGGACTAGCGGGAGCTTACAATGAGCAGTTCTTC.

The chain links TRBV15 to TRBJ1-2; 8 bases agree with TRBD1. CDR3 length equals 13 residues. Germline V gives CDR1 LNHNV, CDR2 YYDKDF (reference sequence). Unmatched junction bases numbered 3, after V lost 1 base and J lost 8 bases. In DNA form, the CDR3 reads TGTGCCACCAGCAGAGGGACAGGGCAAGGCTACACCTTC. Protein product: CATSRGTGQGYTF.

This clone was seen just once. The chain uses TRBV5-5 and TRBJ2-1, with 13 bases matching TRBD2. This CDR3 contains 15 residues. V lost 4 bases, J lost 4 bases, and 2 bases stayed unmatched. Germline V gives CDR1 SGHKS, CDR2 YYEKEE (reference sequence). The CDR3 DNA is TGTGCCAGCAGCACGGGACTAGCGGGGTACAATGAGCAGTTCTTC. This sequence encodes CASSTGLAGYNEQFF.

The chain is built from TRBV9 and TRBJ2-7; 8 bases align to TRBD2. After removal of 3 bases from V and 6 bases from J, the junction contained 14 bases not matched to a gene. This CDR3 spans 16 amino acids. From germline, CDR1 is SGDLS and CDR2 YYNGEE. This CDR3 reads CASSGAWREALGEQYF. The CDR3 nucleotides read TGTGCCAGCAGCGGCGCGTGGCGGGAGGCCCTTGGCGAGCAGTACTTC. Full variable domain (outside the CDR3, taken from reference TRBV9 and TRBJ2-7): DSGVTQTPKHLITATGQRVTLRCSPRSGDLSVYWYQQSLDQGLQFLIQYYNGEERAKGNILERFSAQQFPDLHSELNLSSLELGDSALYFCASSGAWREALGEQYFGPGTRLTVT.

This CDR3 is CASGLIGTGGYEQYF. CDR3 sequence (DNA): TGTGCTAGTGGTTTAATCGGGACAGGGGGATACGAGCAGTACTTC. The chain combines TRBV12-5 with TRBJ2-7, with 11 nucleotides matching TRBD1. Germline CDR1 is LGHNT and CDR2 is FRNRAP. The CDR3 is 15 residues long. J lost 4 bases, V lost 3 bases, and 5 bases had no gene match.

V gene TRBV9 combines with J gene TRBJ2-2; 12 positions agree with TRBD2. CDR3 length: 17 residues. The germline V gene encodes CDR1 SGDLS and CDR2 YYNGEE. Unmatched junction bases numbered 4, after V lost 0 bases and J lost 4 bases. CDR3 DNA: TGTGCCAGCAGCGTAGTGGCTAGCGGGAGGGTCACCGGGGAGCTGTTTTTT. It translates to CASSVVASGRVTGELFF. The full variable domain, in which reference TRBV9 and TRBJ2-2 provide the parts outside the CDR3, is DSGVTQTPKHLITATGQRVTLRCSPRSGDLSVYWYQQSLDQGLQFLIQYYNGEERAKGNILERFSAQQFPDLHSELNLSSLELGDSALYFCASSVVASGRVTGELFFGEGSRLTVL.

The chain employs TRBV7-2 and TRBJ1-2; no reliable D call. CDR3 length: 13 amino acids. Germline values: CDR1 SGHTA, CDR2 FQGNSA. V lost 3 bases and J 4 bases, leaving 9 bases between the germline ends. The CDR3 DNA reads TGTGCCAGCAGCTTCTGGGGTAGCTATGGCTACACCTTC. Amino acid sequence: CASSFWGSYGYTF.

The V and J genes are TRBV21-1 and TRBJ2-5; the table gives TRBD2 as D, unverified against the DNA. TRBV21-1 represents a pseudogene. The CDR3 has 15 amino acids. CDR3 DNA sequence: TGTGCCAGCAGTAGTGGTTACGGGATGGAGGAGACCCAGTACTTC. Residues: CASSSGYGMEETQYF.

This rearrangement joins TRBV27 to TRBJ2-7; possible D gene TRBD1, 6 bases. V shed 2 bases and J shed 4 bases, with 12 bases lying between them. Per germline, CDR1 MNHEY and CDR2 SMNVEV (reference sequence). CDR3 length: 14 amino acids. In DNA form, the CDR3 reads TGTGCCAGCAGTTTAGCGGCAGGGGTATACGAGCAGTACTTC. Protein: CASSLAAGVYEQYF.

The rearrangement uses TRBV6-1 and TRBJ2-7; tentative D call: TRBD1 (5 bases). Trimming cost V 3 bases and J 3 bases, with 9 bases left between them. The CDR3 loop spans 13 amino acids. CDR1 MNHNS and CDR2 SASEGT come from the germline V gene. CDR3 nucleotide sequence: TGTGCCAGCAGTGATTTAGGGGACTACGAGCAGTACTTC. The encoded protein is CASSDLGDYEQYF.

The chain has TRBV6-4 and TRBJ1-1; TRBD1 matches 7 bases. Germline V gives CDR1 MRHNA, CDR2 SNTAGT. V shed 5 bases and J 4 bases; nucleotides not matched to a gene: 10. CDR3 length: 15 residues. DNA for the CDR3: TGTGCCAGCAGTCCCTCAGGGGGATCCGGCACTGAAGCTTTCTTT. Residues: CASSPSGGSGTEAFF.

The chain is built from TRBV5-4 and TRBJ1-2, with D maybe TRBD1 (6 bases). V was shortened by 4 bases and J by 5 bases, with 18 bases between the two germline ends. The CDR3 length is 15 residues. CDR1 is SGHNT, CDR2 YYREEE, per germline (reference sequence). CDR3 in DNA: TGTGCCAGCAGCGGCGGACAGCCTATGGCATATGGCTACACCTTC. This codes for CASSGGQPMAYGYTF.

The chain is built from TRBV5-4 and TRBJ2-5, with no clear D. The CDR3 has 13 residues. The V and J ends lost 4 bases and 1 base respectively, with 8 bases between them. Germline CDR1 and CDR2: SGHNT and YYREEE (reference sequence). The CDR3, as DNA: TGTGCCAGCAGCGTCAGGATCCAAGAGACCCAGTACTTC. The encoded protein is CASSVRIQETQYF.

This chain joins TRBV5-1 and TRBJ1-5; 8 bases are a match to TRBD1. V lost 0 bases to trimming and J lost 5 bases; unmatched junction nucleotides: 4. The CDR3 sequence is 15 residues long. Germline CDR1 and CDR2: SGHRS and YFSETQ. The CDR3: CASSLEGQGHQPQHF. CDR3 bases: TGCGCCAGCAGCTTGGAAGGACAGGGACATCAGCCCCAGCATTTT.

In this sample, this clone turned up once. CDR3 bases: TGTGCCAGTAGCCTCCCTGGCCTGGGGACACCCTACGAGCAGTACTTC. It codes for CASSLPGLGTPYEQYF. This chain joins TRBV19 and TRBJ2-7; a possible D gene is TRBD1 (6 bases). Germline CDR1 is LNHDA and CDR2 is SQIVND (reference sequence). The CDR3 length is 16 residues. Trimming shortened V by 6 bases and J by 2 bases, and 20 bases separated the two germline ends.

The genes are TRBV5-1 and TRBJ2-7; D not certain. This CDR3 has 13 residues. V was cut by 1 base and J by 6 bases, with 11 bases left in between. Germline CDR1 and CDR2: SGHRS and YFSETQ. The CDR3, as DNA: TGCGCCAGCAGCTTGTCCGGGCTAGGCGAGCAGTACTTC. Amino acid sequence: CASSLSGLGEQYF.

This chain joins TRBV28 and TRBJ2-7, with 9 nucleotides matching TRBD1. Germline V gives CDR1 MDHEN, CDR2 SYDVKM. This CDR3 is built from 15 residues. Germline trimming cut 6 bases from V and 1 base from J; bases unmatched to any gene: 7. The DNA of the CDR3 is TGTGCCAGCAGCCATGCCGGGACAGGGTCCTACGAGCAGTACTTC. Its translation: CASSHAGTGSYEQYF.

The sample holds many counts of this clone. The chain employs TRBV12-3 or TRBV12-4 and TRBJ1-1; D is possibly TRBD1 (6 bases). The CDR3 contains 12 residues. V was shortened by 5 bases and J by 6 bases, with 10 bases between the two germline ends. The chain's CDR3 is CASSIQGAEAFF. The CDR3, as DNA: TGTGCCAGCAGTATACAGGGAGCTGAAGCTTTCTTT.